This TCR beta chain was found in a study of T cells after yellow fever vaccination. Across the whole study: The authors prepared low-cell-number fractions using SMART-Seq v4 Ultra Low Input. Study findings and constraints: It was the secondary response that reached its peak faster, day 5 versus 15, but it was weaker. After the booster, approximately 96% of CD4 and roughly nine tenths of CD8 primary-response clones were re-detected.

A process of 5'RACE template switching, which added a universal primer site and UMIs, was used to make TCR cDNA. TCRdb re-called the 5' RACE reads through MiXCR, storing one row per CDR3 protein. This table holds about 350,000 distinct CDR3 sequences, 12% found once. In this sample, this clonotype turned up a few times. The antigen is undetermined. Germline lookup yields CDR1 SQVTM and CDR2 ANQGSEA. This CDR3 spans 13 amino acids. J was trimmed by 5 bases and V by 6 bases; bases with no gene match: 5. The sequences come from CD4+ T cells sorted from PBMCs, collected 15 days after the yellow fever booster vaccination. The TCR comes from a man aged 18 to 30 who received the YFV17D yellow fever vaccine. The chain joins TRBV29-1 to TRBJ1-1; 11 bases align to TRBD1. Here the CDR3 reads CSVDRGRGTEAFF. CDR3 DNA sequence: TGCAGCGTGGACAGGGGGCGCGGGACTGAAGCTTTCTTT. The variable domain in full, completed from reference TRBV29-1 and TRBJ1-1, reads SAVISQKPSRDICQRGTSLTIQCQVDSQVTMMFWYRQQPGQSLTLIATANQGSEATYESGFVIDKFPISRPNLTFSTLTVSNMSPEDSSIYLCSVDRGRGTEAFFGQGTRLTVV.